The T cell receptor beta chain described here comes from a study of T-cell reconstitution after alpha-beta-depleted transplantation in children. Details on this clonotype: Its specificity is not known.

Germline assignment: CDR1 ENHRY and CDR2 SYGVKD. Trimming removed 6 bases at V and 5 bases at J, with 18 bases between. The CDR3 is 15 residues long. This sample's TCRbeta library carried unique molecular identifier barcodes. TCRdb itself ran the PCR reads through MiXCR, one entry per CDR3 protein. The sample has a few hundred thousand distinct CDR3 sequences, about 17% seen once. Study results and limitations: Surviving recipient T cells and thymic progenitors accounted for the high day-60 TCRbeta diversity observed in some patients. Reportedly, only several hundred clones from non-depleted graft cells drove alpha-beta T-cell counts at about two months.

The source is a boy younger than two who had a stem cell transplant for Wiskott-Aldrich syndrome, so the T cells may come from the graft donor. The source material was PBMCs, mostly from graft donor cells, sampled 360 days after TCRalphabeta/CD19-depleted stem cell transplant. The V call is TRBV10-3, the J call TRBJ2-3; D may match TRBD1 or TRBD2 (6 bases each). The CDR3 DNA follows: TGTGCCATCAGCCAGGACAGTGCGGGGCTAGATACGCAGTATTTT. Protein product: CAISQDSAGLDTQYF.